This T cell receptor beta chain derives from a study of OX40 agonist ivuxolimab in advanced cancers. Overall study: Past anti-PD-1, anti-PD-L1 or anti-CTLA-4 therapy was accepted, and 30% to 50% had received some.

Trimming removed 2 bases at V and 2 bases at J, with 13 bases between. Per germline, CDR1 SGHTA and CDR2 FQGTGA. The CDR3 runs to 15 residues. TCRdb keeps only in-frame clones here, not all; method: immunoSEQ multiplex PCR. The table includes approximately 73,000 clones, roughly nine tenths detected once. With respect to this clone: Its antigen is undetermined.

Study-wide results and limits: Low normalized clonal expansion also occurred in some nonresponding patients.

This chain connects TRBV7-3 to TRBJ2-7; D perhaps matches TRBD2 (5 bases). This TCR was sampled from an adult with an advanced solid tumor such as melanoma, head and neck, liver or kidney cancer. The specimen comprised CD4+ or CD8+ T cells sorted from blood, sampled in a trial of the OX40 agonist ivuxolimab. CDR3 in DNA: TGTGCCAGCAGCTTAGAGCCTAGCCCGACCTACGAGCAGTACTTC. Protein sequence: CASSLEPSPTYEQYF.